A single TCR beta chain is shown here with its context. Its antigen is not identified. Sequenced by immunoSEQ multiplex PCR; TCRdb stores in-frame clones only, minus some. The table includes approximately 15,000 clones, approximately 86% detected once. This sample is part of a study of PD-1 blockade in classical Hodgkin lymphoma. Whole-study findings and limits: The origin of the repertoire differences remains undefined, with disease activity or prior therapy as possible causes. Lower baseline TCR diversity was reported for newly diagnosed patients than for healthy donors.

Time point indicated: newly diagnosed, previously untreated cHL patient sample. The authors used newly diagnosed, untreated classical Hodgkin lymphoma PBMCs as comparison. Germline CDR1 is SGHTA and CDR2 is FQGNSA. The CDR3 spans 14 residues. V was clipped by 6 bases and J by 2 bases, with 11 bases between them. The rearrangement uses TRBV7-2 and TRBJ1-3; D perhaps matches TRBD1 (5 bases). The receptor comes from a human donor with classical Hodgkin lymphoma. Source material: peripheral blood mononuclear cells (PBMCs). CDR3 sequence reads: CASSPAGTGNTIYF. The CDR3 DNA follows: TGTGCCAGCAGTCCGGCAGGGACTGGAAACACCATATATTTT.